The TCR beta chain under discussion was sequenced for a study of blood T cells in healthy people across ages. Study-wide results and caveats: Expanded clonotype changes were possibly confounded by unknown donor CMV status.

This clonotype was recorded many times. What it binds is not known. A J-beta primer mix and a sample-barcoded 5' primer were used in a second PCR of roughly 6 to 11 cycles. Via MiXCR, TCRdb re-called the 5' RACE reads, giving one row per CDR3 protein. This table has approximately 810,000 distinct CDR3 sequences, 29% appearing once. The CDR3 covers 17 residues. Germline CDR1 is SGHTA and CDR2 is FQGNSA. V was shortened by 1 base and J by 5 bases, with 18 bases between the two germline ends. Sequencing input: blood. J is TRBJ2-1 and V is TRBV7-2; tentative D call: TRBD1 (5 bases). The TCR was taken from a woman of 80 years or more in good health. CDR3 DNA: TGTGCCAGCAGCTTAGATGTCGACAGTTTTTTACACAATGAGCAGTTCTTC. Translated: CASSLDVDSFLHNEQFF.